Listed below are T cell receptor beta chains from one sample, sequenced in a study of long-term antiretroviral therapy in people with HIV. Data came from immunoSEQ multiplex PCR; TCRdb stores just in-frame clones and leaves some out. The repertoire holds tens of thousands of clones, with around three quarters as singletons. The source was unsorted PBMCs, collected 2.9 years after starting antiretroviral therapy. These receptors were obtained from a woman aged 30 to 39 with HIV. Both conserved end residues are part of each CDR3.

>TRBV18|TRBJ1-2
CASSETATYGYTF
>TRBV2|TRBJ1-3
CASTPADSGNTIYF
>TRBV5-5|TRBJ1-2
CASSWTGEDGYTF
>TRBV5-6|TRBJ2-5
CASSLGTGVETQYF
>TRBV30|TRBJ1-1
CAWRRGMNTEAFF
>TRBV5-1|TRBJ2-3
CASSLVGRGGGSTDTQYF
>TRBV7-2|TRBJ2-5
CASSQIQETQYF
>TRBV5-1|TRBJ2-5
CASSLPTETQYF
>TRBV6-5|TRBJ1-5
CASSGTGAHNQPQHF
>TRBV19|TRBJ2-2
CASRYRGTGELFF
>TRBV7-2|TRBJ1-3
CASSRHGQGDGNTIYF
>TRBV14|TRBJ1-2
CASSQGPGQGPGGYTF
>TRBV5-5|TRBJ2-2
CASSLVPTGDGGELFF
>TRBV14|TRBJ2-3
CASSQTLGQYTDTQYF
>TRBV6-1|TRBJ1-2
CASNEGGDGYTF
>TRBV7-8|TRBJ2-3
CASSHALTTDTQYF
>TRBV28|TRBJ1-1
CASRRGTGGINTEAFF
>TRBV27|TRBJ2-2
CASSSWGQGLSNTGELFF
>TRBV29-1|TRBJ2-7
CSGSGTEGYEQYF
>TRBV25-1|TRBJ1-6
CASRSTDNSPLHF
>TRBV7-2|TRBJ1-3
CASSLASGNTIYF
>TRBV27|TRBJ1-2
CASSPNLGYGYTF
>TRBV27|TRBJ1-1
CASSPRSQTDEAFF
>TRBV2|TRBJ2-1
CASSDVARDEQFF
>TRBV20-1|TRBJ2-5
CSATVGETQYF
>TRBV14|TRBJ1-1
CASSHRTGGTEAFF
>TRBV5-1|TRBJ2-1
CASSRQLRTGGSYNEQFF
>TRBV6-1|TRBJ2-5
CASTQGLETQYF
>TRBV4-1|TRBJ2-1
CASSQNHGNLAEEQFF
>TRBV7-8|TRBJ1-5
CASSGQSNQPQHF
>TRBV15|TRBJ2-2
CATSRSGTVFTGELFF
>TRBV7-2|TRBJ2-5
CASSLKRSGGPKETQYF
>TRBV6-5|TRBJ2-3
CASKSSDTDTQYF
>TRBV30|TRBJ1-2
CASKETGGFYGYTF
>TRBV13|TRBJ1-3
CASSSKQEDGNTIYF
>TRBV18|TRBJ2-7
CASSPGRLNYEQYF
>TRBV5-5|TRBJ2-7
CASTLGGNYEQYF
>TRBV10-1|TRBJ1-2
CASRRDRCCGYTF
>TRBV5-1|TRBJ2-4
CASAPTGGAAKNIQYF
>TRBV27|TRBJ1-2
CASSLSGGSDYGYTF